Each of the 15 T cell receptor beta chains below was sequenced from the same sample in a study of blood T cells in healthy people across ages. A second PCR of about 6 to 12 cycles used a sample-barcoded 5' primer and a J-beta primer mix. Via MiXCR, TCRdb re-called the 5' RACE reads, giving one row per CDR3 protein. The data contain just over 800,000 distinct CDR3 sequences, 62% of them seen just once; the ten biggest clones take up about 27%. The sequenced material came from blood. All receptors come from a man younger than 40 in good health.

This clonotype was counted a few times. The gene calls are TRBV29-1 and TRBJ2-1, with D tentatively TRBD2 (8 bases). Trimming removed 8 bases from V and 8 bases from J, with 22 bases in between. The CDR3 sequence is 14 residues long. Germline V CDR1 and CDR2: SQVTM, ANQGSEA. CDR3 sequence: CSINRGPRGDEQFF. The CDR3, as DNA: TGCAGCATCAACAGGGGACCGCGGGGGGATGAGCAGTTCTTC.

A few counts support this clonotype. This chain joins TRBV28 and TRBJ2-7; the match to TRBD2 covers 10 bases. Germline assignment: CDR1 MDHEN and CDR2 SYDVKM. V was clipped by 6 bases and J by 5 bases; unmatched bases: 10. The CDR3 has 15 residues. The CDR3 nucleotides are TGTGCCAGCAGCCAGGGACTAGCGCGGAGGAACGAGCAGTACTTC. This gives the protein CASSQGLARRNEQYF.

This chain connects TRBV5-1 to TRBJ2-7, with 10 positions matching TRBD1. CDR3 size: 15 residues. V dropped 7 bases and J dropped 0; count of bases not matched to a gene: 7. Germline-derived CDR1 and CDR2 are SGHRS and YFSETQ. The CDR3 nucleotides are TGCGCCAGCGGGACCGGACAGGGGGTCTCCTACGAGCAGTACTTC. Translating it yields CASGTGQGVSYEQYF.

CDR3 amino acids: CASIINLAGVHYEQYF. The CDR3 nucleotides are TGTGCCAGCATTATAAACCTAGCGGGGGTTCACTACGAGCAGTACTTC. The chain recombines TRBV6-1 with TRBJ2-7, with TRBD2 identical over 10 bases. This CDR3 spans 16 amino acids. V dropped 7 bases and J dropped 3; count of bases not matched to a gene: 12. Germline V gene lookup returns CDR1 MNHNS and CDR2 SASEGT.

CDR3 loop: CSAPATLRAFF. As DNA, the CDR3 is TGCAGTGCTCCAGCCACGCTTAGGGCTTTCTTT. The gene calls are TRBV20-1 and TRBJ1-1; D unresolved. Trimming removed 5 bases from V and 11 bases from J, with 15 bases in between. Germline assignment: CDR1 DFQATT and CDR2 SNEGSKA (reference sequence). The CDR3 loop spans 11 amino acids.

V usage is TRBV7-7 and J usage is TRBJ2-1; 7 positions agree with TRBD2. The V gene end was trimmed by 5 bases and the J gene end by 10 bases; junction bases not matched to a gene: 14. In germline, CDR1 is SSHAT, CDR2 FNYEAQ (reference sequence). The CDR3 has 15 amino acids. The CDR3 here is CASSESGNQLAEQFF. The CDR3 DNA is TGTGCCAGCAGCGAATCCGGGAACCAACTAGCGGAGCAGTTCTTC.

The chain links TRBV4-1 to TRBJ2-7, with TRBD1 identical over 10 bases. V was clipped by 3 bases and J by 1 base; unmatched bases: 3. The CDR3 covers 15 residues. The V gene's germline CDR1 is MGHRA and CDR2 YSYEKL. The CDR3 region is CASSHDRGPSYEQYF. The CDR3 DNA reads TGCGCCAGCAGCCACGACAGGGGGCCATCCTACGAGCAGTACTTC.

The rearrangement uses TRBV29-1 and TRBJ2-1; 10 bases agree with TRBD1. The CDR3 is 15 amino acids. Germline CDR1 is SQVTM and CDR2 is ANQGSEA. The ends lost 6 bases at V and 6 bases at J; junction bases unmatched: 11. CDR3 protein: CSVAPGQGWVNEQFF. DNA for the CDR3: TGCAGCGTCGCTCCGGGACAGGGGTGGGTCAATGAGCAGTTCTTC.

This clonotype was seen a few times. V usage is TRBV20-1 and J usage is TRBJ2-3; no clear D gene. Germline V gene sequence: CDR1 DFQATT, CDR2 SNEGSKA (reference sequence). V lost 4 bases and J 3 bases, leaving 8 bases between the germline ends. The length of the CDR3 is 12 residues. The CDR3 spells CSANRRTDTQYF. The DNA of the CDR3 is TGCAGTGCTAACCGAAGGACAGATACGCAGTATTTT.

Written as DNA, the CDR3 is TGCAGCTTTAACAAGGGGACAGCCAAAAACATTCAGTACTTC. Residues: CSFNKGTAKNIQYF. The gene calls are TRBV29-1 and TRBJ2-4, with D perhaps TRBD1 or TRBD2 (5 bases each). This CDR3 contains 14 residues. The germline V gene encodes CDR1 SQVTM and CDR2 ANQGSEA. V was clipped by 8 bases and J by 0 bases, with 14 bases between them.

This chain joins TRBV5-1 and TRBJ2-5; 7 nucleotides align to TRBD1. The CDR3 covers 15 residues. After removal of 2 bases from V and 4 bases from J, the junction contained 8 bases not matched to a gene. CDR1 is SGHRS, CDR2 YFSETQ, per germline. The CDR3: CASSLSNRQGETQYF. CDR3 bases: TGCGCCAGCAGCTTAAGCAACAGACAGGGAGAGACCCAGTACTTC.

The rearrangement uses TRBV4-3 and TRBJ1-2; maybe TRBD1 (5 bases). Germline V gene data show CDR1 as LGHNA and CDR2 as YSLEER. The CDR3 sequence is 16 residues long. Between the trimmed V and J ends, which lost 2 bases and 4 bases, there was a span of 17 bases. DNA of the CDR3: TGCGCCAGCAGCCAAACCCCCTCGGGGAGGGGCTATGGCTACACCTTC. Its translation is CASSQTPSGRGYGYTF.

This clonotype was detected once. For the CDR3, the DNA is TGTGCCATCAGTGATCATAGCACAGATACGCAGTATTTT. As protein: CAISDHSTDTQYF. The chain recombines TRBV10-3 with TRBJ2-3; D remains unclear. Trimming removed 3 bases from V and 0 bases from J, with 4 bases in between. This CDR3 is 13 amino acids long. CDR1 is ENHRY and CDR2 is SYGVKD in the germline V gene.

The chain couples TRBV20-1 to TRBJ2-7; D is perhaps TRBD2 (5 bases). The V and J ends lost 6 bases and 4 bases respectively, with 13 bases between them. This CDR3 contains 12 residues. Germline V gives CDR1 DFQATT, CDR2 SNEGSKA (reference sequence). As DNA, the CDR3 is TGCAGTGCCGGGGTCAGTATATACGAGCAGTACTTC. Residues: CSAGVSIYEQYF.

The CDR3 region is CASSQDFSGMWQYF. The CDR3 DNA follows: TGCGCCAGCAGCCAAGATTTCAGCGGGATGTGGCAGTACTTC. The rearrangement links TRBV4-3 to TRBJ2-5; 7 bases agree with TRBD2. This CDR3 spans 14 amino acids. CDR1 is LGHNA, CDR2 YSLEER, per germline. The V segment lost 0 bases and the J segment 11 bases; nucleotides outside the gene matches: 9.